Following are 27 T cell receptor beta chains from one sample sequenced in a study of T cell responses to AZD1222 COVID-19 vaccine. Produced via immunoSEQ multiplex PCR; TCRdb's table is partial and in-frame only. The table includes about 35,000 clones, 85% to 90% detected once. The sample in question was peripheral blood, obtained 28 days after the second AZD1222 dose. These receptors originate from an adult who received the AZD1222 COVID-19 vaccine.

The chain uses TRBV28 and TRBJ1-1, with D maybe TRBD1 (5 bases). Germline CDR1 is MDHEN and CDR2 is SYDVKM. The CDR3 is 16 amino acids. V dropped 5 bases and J dropped 6 bases, with 22 bases sitting between them. In nucleotides, the CDR3 is TGTGCCAGCAGTACCTACCGGTGGGGAAAAGGGGCTGAAGCTTTCTTT. It encodes CASSTYRWGKGAEAFF.

CDR3 nucleotides: TGTGCCTGGACCGGACAGGGTAATTCACCCCTCCACTTT. Residues: CAWTGQGNSPLHF. The chain links TRBV30 to TRBJ1-6; 8 nucleotides match TRBD1. The CDR3 is made up of 13 amino acids. Germline trimming cut 4 bases from V and 6 bases from J; bases unmatched to any gene: 2. Germline V gives CDR1 GTSNPN, CDR2 SVGIG (reference sequence).

The chain uses TRBV30 and TRBJ2-7; tentatively, D is TRBD2 (6 bases). The V end lost 3 bases, the J end lost 7 bases, and 19 bases lay between the germline ends. This CDR3 region has 14 residues. Looked up from germline, CDR1 is GTSNPN and CDR2 is SVGIG (reference sequence). The CDR3 coding sequence is TGTGCCTGGAGCGTCGGGCGGGACTTTGGGGAGCAGTACTTC. Its protein product is CAWSVGRDFGEQYF.

This rearrangement joins TRBV3-1 (or the pseudogene TRBV3-2) to TRBJ2-1; D tentatively fits TRBD1 or TRBD2 (5 bases each). Between the trimmed V and J ends, which lost 5 bases and 5 bases, there was a span of 10 bases. Germline values: CDR1 LGHDT, CDR2 YNNKEL (reference sequence). The CDR3 runs 13 residues. The CDR3 is CASSLRGHNEQFF. CDR3 nucleotide sequence: TGTGCCAGCAGCTTACGGGGCCACAATGAGCAGTTCTTC.

The V call is TRBV7-6, the J call TRBJ1-2; D remains ambiguous. Germline loops: CDR1 SGHVS, CDR2 FNYEAQ. The CDR3 covers 12 residues. The germline V and J ends were trimmed by 3 bases and 8 bases, with 10 bases remaining between them. The CDR3 sequence: CASSLPGRGYTF. As DNA, the CDR3 is TGTGCCAGCAGCTTGCCAGGACGGGGCTACACCTTC.

The chain combines TRBV3-1 (or the pseudogene TRBV3-2) with TRBJ2-1, with no clear D. The V gene lost 1 base and the J gene lost 15 bases, with 13 bases spanning the gap. The length of the CDR3 is 12 residues. Germline V gene data show CDR1 as LGHDT and CDR2 as YNNKEL (reference sequence). CDR3 protein: CASSQGVGFRFF. The CDR3 coding sequence is TGTGCCAGCAGCCAAGGGGTGGGGTTCCGGTTCTTC.

The chain recombines TRBV20-1 with TRBJ2-1; TRBD2 might be the D (6 bases). CDR3 size: 11 residues. The V and J ends lost 2 bases and 11 bases respectively, with 10 bases between them. Germline lookup yields CDR1 DFQATT and CDR2 SNEGSKA (reference sequence). The CDR3 DNA reads TGCAGTGCTAGACGCGGGAAAAAGCAGTTCTTC. Translated: CSARRGKKQFF.

This chain joins TRBV27 and TRBJ2-7; 12 bases agree with TRBD1. The CDR3 loop spans 14 amino acids. The V gene's germline CDR1 is MNHEY and CDR2 SMNVEV (reference sequence). J was trimmed by 4 bases and V by 5 bases; bases with no gene match: 3. The CDR3 sequence is CASSKGQGAYEQYF. The CDR3 bases are TGTGCCAGCAGTAAGGGACAGGGGGCTTACGAGCAGTACTTC.

The chain is built from TRBV12-3 or TRBV12-4 and TRBJ2-3; D gene ambiguous. Trimming left V 1 base short and J 3 bases short, with 5 bases between. The CDR3 loop spans 13 amino acids. CDR3 sequence: CASSLEQTDTQYF. The CDR3 bases are TGTGCCAGCAGTTTAGAGCAGACAGATACGCAGTATTTT.

This clone was recorded only once. The chain carries TRBV19 and TRBJ1-4; 8 bases fit TRBD1. J lost 7 bases, V lost 6 bases, and 10 bases had no gene match. The CDR3 loop spans 15 amino acids. Germline lookup yields CDR1 LNHDA and CDR2 SQIVND (reference sequence). Here the CDR3 DNA reads TGTGCCAGTAGCCGCGACAGGGGAGCTGGTGAAAAACTGTTTTTT. Its protein product is CASSRDRGAGEKLFF.

The sample holds a few counts of this clone. CDR3 sequence reads: CASSRTSGRGTQYF. The DNA of the CDR3 is TGTGCCAGCAGCCGGACTAGCGGGAGGGGGACCCAGTACTTC. The chain is built from TRBV14 and TRBJ2-5; TRBD2 matches at 15 bases. The CDR3 contains 14 residues. The germline V gene encodes CDR1 SGHDN and CDR2 FVKESK. Trimming removed 4 bases from V and 7 bases from J; junction bases left unmatched: 1.

This clone appeared once. CDR3 nucleotides: TGCGCCAGCAGCCCCCGCCAGGCAGGCCGAGAAGGGAAACTGTTTTTT. It translates to CASSPRQAGREGKLFF. V and J are TRBV5-1 and TRBJ1-4; D is uncertain. Germline V CDR1 and CDR2: SGHRS, YFSETQ. The ends were cut back, 4 bases at V and 11 bases at J, with 24 bases in the middle. CDR3 length equals 16 residues.

The rearrangement joins TRBV5-1 to TRBJ1-1, with 10 bases lining up with TRBD1. Germline CDR1 and CDR2: SGHRS and YFSETQ. V shed 3 bases and J 1 base; nucleotides not matched to a gene: 12. The CDR3 is made up of 18 amino acids. CDR3 region: CASSSGSGQGRKNTEAFF. DNA of the CDR3: TGCGCCAGCAGCTCCGGGTCGGGACAGGGGAGGAAGAACACTGAAGCTTTCTTT.

This clone was seen only once. V gene TRBV2 combines with J gene TRBJ2-7; TRBD1 matches at 7 bases. Germline loops: CDR1 SNHLY, CDR2 FYNNEI. V was pared by 7 bases and J by 3 bases, with 6 bases of the junction left unmatched. The CDR3 is 13 amino acids. CDR3 DNA sequence: TGTGCCAGCACTTACAGGGGTAACTACGAGCAGTACTTC. As protein: CASTYRGNYEQYF.

The chain uses TRBV2 and TRBJ1-2, with TRBD1 identical over 10 bases. The CDR3 covers 15 residues. The germline CDR1 and CDR2 sequences are SNHLY and FYNNEI. V shed 4 bases, J shed 7 bases, and the junction held 9 bases outside the gene matches. The CDR3 loop is CASSAPPGTGVGYTF. In nucleotides, the CDR3 is TGTGCCAGCAGTGCCCCCCCGGGGACAGGGGTTGGCTACACCTTC.

This chain links TRBV5-4 with TRBJ2-7; TRBD2 agrees at 9 bases. CDR1 is SGHNT, CDR2 YYREEE, per germline (reference sequence). This CDR3 spans 18 amino acids. J was trimmed by 7 bases and V by 1 base; bases with no gene match: 18. The CDR3 loop reads CASSLRPGGRGGAREQYF. The DNA of the CDR3 is TGTGCCAGCAGCTTGCGGCCGGGTGGCCGCGGGGGGGCCCGGGAGCAGTACTTC.

This clone has just one count. The chain couples TRBV12-3 or TRBV12-4 to TRBJ2-5; possibly TRBD2 for D (5 bases). The CDR3 is 13 amino acids. V was pared by 6 bases and J by 2 bases, with 10 bases between. The CDR3: CASSRGSQETQYF. As DNA, the CDR3 is TGTGCCAGCAGCCGAGGGAGTCAAGAGACCCAGTACTTC.

This clone was detected a few times. The CDR3 region is CASSAGVPYNEQFF. CDR3 in DNA: TGTGCCAGCAGCGCAGGGGTGCCCTACAATGAGCAGTTCTTC. This chain connects TRBV7-3 to TRBJ2-1, with D possibly matching TRBD1 (6 bases). Germline CDR1 reads SGHTA; CDR2 reads FQGTGA. This CDR3 spans 14 amino acids. V dropped 5 bases and J dropped 2 bases, with 10 bases sitting between them.

The chain couples TRBV14 to TRBJ1-2; no clear D. This CDR3 spans 14 amino acids. V was cut by 3 bases and J by 8 bases, with 16 bases left in between. Germline CDR1 reads SGHDN; CDR2 reads FVKESK. The CDR3 sequence: CASSQGFGSGGYTF. CDR3 sequence (DNA): TGTGCCAGCAGCCAGGGGTTCGGCAGCGGCGGCTACACCTTC.

This clone was recorded once. The V gene is TRBV2, the J gene TRBJ1-6; tentative D call: TRBD1 (6 bases). V shed 6 bases and J shed 14 bases, with 17 bases lying between them. This CDR3 spans 13 amino acids. Germline CDR1 reads SNHLY; CDR2 reads FYNNEI. CDR3 nucleotide sequence: TGTGCCAGCAGGCGACTGACAGGATCAGCCCTCCACTTT. It translates to CASRRLTGSALHF.

The chain uses TRBV6-5 and TRBJ2-7, with TRBD1 identical over 9 bases. The junction had 6 bases not matched to a gene; V was cut back by 3 bases and J by 6 bases. The CDR3 is 14 amino acids. Germline V gene sequence: CDR1 MNHEY, CDR2 SVGAGI. CDR3 loop: CASSYGTGLPEQYF. In DNA, the CDR3 is TGTGCCAGCAGTTATGGGACAGGGTTGCCCGAGCAGTACTTC.

CDR3 DNA sequence: TGTGCCAGCCCCATAAATCAGCCCCAGCATTTT. Its translation is CASPINQPQHF. The genes are TRBV21-1 and TRBJ1-5. TRBV21-1 is shown as a pseudogene. The CDR3 extends over 11 amino acids.

The chain links TRBV23-1 to TRBJ2-7, with TRBD1 as a possible D gene (6 bases). TRBV23-1 is an open reading frame, and its role is uncertain. Trimming took 6 bases from V and 1 from J, leaving 25 bases between them. The CDR3 extends over 18 amino acids. The CDR3 is CASSPIPSDSRGSYEQYF. CDR3 DNA: TGCGCCAGCAGCCCAATACCCAGCGACAGTAGGGGGTCCTACGAGCAGTACTTC.

This clone showed up just a few times. The J gene is TRBJ1-4, the V gene TRBV5-5, with D possibly being TRBD1 (5 bases). Germline CDR1 SGHKS, CDR2 YYEKEE (reference sequence). The CDR3 length is 15 residues. Trimming took 0 bases from V and 7 from J, leaving 13 bases between them. CDR3 nucleotide sequence: TGTGCCAGCAGCTTGGCCTCAGGGAGAAGTGAAAAACTGTTTTTT. It yields the protein CASSLASGRSEKLFF.

The J gene is TRBJ1-1, the V gene TRBV5-4, with 7 bases lining up with TRBD1. The germline V gene has CDR1 SGHNT and CDR2 YYREEE (reference sequence). The CDR3 length is 16 residues. The V gene end was trimmed by 5 bases and the J gene end by 1 base; junction bases not matched to a gene: 11. The CDR3 is CASRRSGTAENTEAFF. The CDR3 bases are TGTGCCAGCAGGCGGAGCGGGACAGCGGAGAACACTGAAGCTTTCTTT.

The rearrangement uses TRBV10-2 and TRBJ2-7; the D gene is possibly TRBD1 (6 bases). This CDR3 is built from 13 residues. Germline CDR1 reads WSHSY; CDR2 reads SAAADI. V was trimmed by 8 bases and J by 2 bases, leaving 13 bases between them. Here the CDR3 reads CASGGQTTYEQYF. The CDR3 DNA reads TGCGCCAGCGGAGGACAGACCACCTACGAGCAGTACTTC.

The chain is built from TRBV3-1 (or the pseudogene TRBV3-2) and TRBJ1-5, with D uncertain. V lost 0 bases and J lost 7, with 13 bases in between. The CDR3 covers 15 residues. Germline lookup yields CDR1 LGHDT and CDR2 YNNKEL (reference sequence). CDR3 sequence: CASSQDAGSGQPQHF. Written as DNA, the CDR3 is TGTGCCAGCAGCCAAGATGCGGGCTCCGGGCAGCCCCAGCATTTT.